Presented here are 8 T cell receptor beta chains from one specimen sequenced in a study of shared clonotypes between healthy human individuals. Repertoires were generated with immunoSEQ multiplex PCR, while TCRdb's copy carries only in-frame clones and drops some. Altogether roughly 700,000 clones are present, about 92% being singletons, with the ten largest covering 34%. Sequencing input: memory CD8+ T cells from PBMCs. Stated subset: CD45RO+ cells pooled with CCR7-negative TemRA cells. All receptors derive from a man aged 18 to 35 in good health. Some clones in this sample may be carry-over from other donors' samples.

The genes are TRBV2 and TRBJ2-7, with TRBD1 matching over 11 bases. Trimming removed 8 bases from V and 6 bases from J; junction bases left unmatched: 12. This CDR3 has 15 residues. Germline V CDR1 and CDR2: SNHLY, FYNNEI. The CDR3: CASLDRDRGYFEQYF. CDR3 in DNA: TGTGCCAGCCTAGACCGGGACAGGGGGTATTTCGAGCAGTACTTC. Filled out from reference TRBV2 and TRBJ2-7, the complete variable domain reads EPEVTQTPSHQVTQMGQEVILRCVPISNHLYFYWYRQILGQKVEFLVSFYNNEISEKSEIFDDQFSVERPDGSNFTLKIRSTKLEDSAMYFCASLDRDRGYFEQYFGPGTRLTVT.

The chain has TRBV27 and TRBJ2-2, with a possible D match to TRBD1 (5 bases). V lost 2 bases and J 6 bases, leaving 10 bases between the germline ends. Germline-derived CDR1 and CDR2 are MNHEY and SMNVEV (reference sequence). CDR3 size: 14 residues. The CDR3 DNA reads TGTGCCAGCAGTTTAGGCAGGGTTGCCGGGGAGCTGTTTTTT. Translation gives CASSLGRVAGELFF.

The V gene is TRBV5-4, the J gene TRBJ2-2, with a possible D match to TRBD2 (6 bases). V lost 5 bases and J lost 1, with 12 bases in between. The CDR3 is 15 amino acids. CDR1 and CDR2 from the germline V gene are SGHNT and YYREEE (reference sequence). Here the CDR3 DNA reads TGTGCCAGCAGTCCGGGACTTTTGAACACCGGGGAGCTGTTTTTT. Translated: CASSPGLLNTGELFF.

The V call is TRBV27, the J call TRBJ2-3, with D uncertain. The CDR3 is 14 residues long. V was shortened by 5 bases and J by 7 bases, with 16 bases between the two germline ends. Germline V gene sequence: CDR1 MNHEY, CDR2 SMNVEV (reference sequence). The CDR3 DNA is TGTGCCAGCAGTCCCGGGTTAGGTGGTAATACGCAGTATTTT. Residues: CASSPGLGGNTQYF.

The chain employs TRBV9 and TRBJ1-2; the D gene is possibly TRBD1 (5 bases). The CDR3 sequence is 14 residues long. The germline V gene has CDR1 SGDLS and CDR2 YYNGEE. The V end lost 3 bases, the J end lost 3 bases, and 12 bases lay between the germline ends. The CDR3 nucleotides read TGTGCCAGCAGCGCCCGGGACGGACACTATGGCTACACCTTC. Translation: CASSARDGHYGYTF.

The chain is built from TRBV12-5 and TRBJ1-2, with D tentatively TRBD1 (6 bases). This CDR3 has 16 amino acids. Trimming took off 0 bases at V and 2 bases at J, with 13 bases between the two ends. The germline V gene has CDR1 LGHNT and CDR2 FRNRAP. The CDR3 reads CASGLVLRGKNYGYTF. Written as DNA, the CDR3 is TGTGCTAGTGGTTTGGTACTGAGGGGGAAGAACTATGGCTACACCTTC.

The chain links TRBV28 to TRBJ2-4; D possibly corresponds to TRBD1 (5 bases). V shed 1 base and J shed 0 bases, with 25 bases lying between them. CDR1 MDHEN and CDR2 SYDVKM come from the germline V gene. CDR3 size: 21 residues. DNA of the CDR3: TGTGCCAGCAGTTTATTTAGGGTTGGTACTAAAGGGGAACTAGCCAAAAACATTCAGTACTTC. This translates into CASSLFRVGTKGELAKNIQYF.

The genes are TRBV28 and TRBJ1-2, with a possible D match to TRBD1 (5 bases). The CDR3 length is 16 residues. V lost 2 bases to trimming and J lost 0 bases, with 13 bases between them. CDR1 is MDHEN, CDR2 SYDVKM, per germline. CDR3 protein: CASSLLQGPSNYGYTF. DNA of the CDR3: TGTGCCAGCAGTTTACTGCAGGGCCCCTCTAACTATGGCTACACCTTC.